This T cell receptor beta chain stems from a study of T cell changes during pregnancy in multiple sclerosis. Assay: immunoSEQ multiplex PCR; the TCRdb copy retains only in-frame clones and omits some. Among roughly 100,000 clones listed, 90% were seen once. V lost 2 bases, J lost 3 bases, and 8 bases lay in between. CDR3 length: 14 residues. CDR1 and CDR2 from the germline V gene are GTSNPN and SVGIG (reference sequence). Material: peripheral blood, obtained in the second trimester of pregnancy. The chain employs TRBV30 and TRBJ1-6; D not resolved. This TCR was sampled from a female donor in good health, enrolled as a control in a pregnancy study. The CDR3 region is CAWSPRGYNSPLHF. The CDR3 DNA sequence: TGTGCCTGGAGTCCCCGGGGCTATAATTCACCCCTCCACTTT.